This paragraph reports one T cell receptor (beta chain). This specimen comes from a study of blood T cell repertoires in COVID-19. Overall study: The United States, Italy and Spain supplied acute and convalescent COVID-19 samples. The analysed material was cDNA or gDNA that came from T cells, B-cell-depleted T cells, or PBMCs.

V lost 3 bases and J 0 bases, leaving 3 bases between the germline ends. CDR3 length: 13 amino acids. Germline V CDR1 and CDR2: MNHEY, SVGAGI. The assay was immunoSEQ multiplex PCR, and TCRdb's table has in-frame clones only and misses some. The top ten clones hold around 4% of a sample with some 360,000 clones, roughly 87% of them seen once. The chain carries TRBV6-5 and TRBJ1-3, with D uncertain. The material sequenced was peripheral blood. The sequence was collected from a woman in her sixties with COVID-19, enrolled during active disease. The CDR3 DNA reads TGTGCCAGCAGTTATTACTCTGGAAACACCATATATTTT. Protein sequence: CASSYYSGNTIYF.